This T cell receptor beta chain derives from a study of shared clonotypes between healthy human individuals. As regards this clone: Its matching antigen is unknown.

Whole-study results and caveats: Shared across a few donors were roughly 4.7% of the naive CD4 clonotypes.

The ends lost 10 bases at V and 6 bases at J; junction bases unmatched: 13. Germline V gene sequence: CDR1 LNHDA, CDR2 SQIVND (reference sequence). The CDR3 extends over 15 amino acids. Memory CD4+ cells were the fraction left after CD45RA+ naive selection. For every subset, genomic DNA was evenly distributed across several immunoSEQ plates. TCRdb's table, derived via immunoSEQ multiplex PCR, lists solely in-frame clones and lacks some. The sample consists of some 2,500,000 clones, less than 95% of them appearing once. The sequence came from a man aged 18 to 30 in good health. Some clones in this sample may be carry-over from other donors' samples. This sequence joins TRBV19 and TRBJ2-3, with 10 bases lining up with TRBD1. Material: naive CD4+ T cells from PBMCs. As to subset: CD45RA+ positively selected. The CDR3 bases are TGTGCCACCGCGAGGGACAGGGGAGGGTACGATACGCAGTATTTT. Translating gives CATARDRGGYDTQYF.